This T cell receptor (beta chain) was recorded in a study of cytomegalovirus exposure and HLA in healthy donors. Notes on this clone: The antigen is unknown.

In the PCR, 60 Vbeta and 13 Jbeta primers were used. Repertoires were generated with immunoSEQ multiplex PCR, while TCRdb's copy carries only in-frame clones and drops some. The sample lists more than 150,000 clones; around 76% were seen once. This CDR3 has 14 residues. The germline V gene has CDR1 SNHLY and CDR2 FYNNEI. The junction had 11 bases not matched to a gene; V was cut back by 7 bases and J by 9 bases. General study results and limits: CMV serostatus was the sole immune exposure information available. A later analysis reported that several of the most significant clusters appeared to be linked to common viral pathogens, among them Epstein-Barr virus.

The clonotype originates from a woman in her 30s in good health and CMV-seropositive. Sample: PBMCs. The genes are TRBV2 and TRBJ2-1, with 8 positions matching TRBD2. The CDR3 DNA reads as TGTGCCAGCATCGTCGGGACTAGAGGCGTTGAGCAGTTCTTC. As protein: CASIVGTRGVEQFF.